Described below is a single T cell receptor beta chain sequence and its context. What it recognizes is unknown. Per the germline V gene, CDR1 is SNHLY and CDR2 is FYNNEI. Trimming cost V 5 bases and J 12 bases; bases outside gene matches: 2. The length of the CDR3 is 11 residues. The sample belongs to a study of cytomegalovirus exposure and HLA in healthy donors. General observations from the study: An apparent linkage of common viral pathogens to several of the most significant clusters emerged in a later analysis. Among the CMV-associated chains, a few were confirmed in vitro as specific for CMV antigens. About 87% or about 30% of the time was how often most TCR beta V segments were productive, according to an earlier analysis.

Primers included in the PCR were 60 Vbeta and 13 Jbeta primers. TCRdb keeps only in-frame clones here, not all; method: immunoSEQ multiplex PCR. The table has 150,000 to 200,000 clones, approximately 85% seen once; the top ten hold 1.5% to 2%. This chain links TRBV2 with TRBJ2-1, with TRBD2 matching over 9 bases. The sequenced sample was PBMCs. This clonotype originated in a man aged 18 to 29 in good health and CMV-seronegative. In DNA form, the CDR3 reads TGTGCCAGCAGTTCGACTAGCGGGCAGTTCTTC. Its translation: CASSSTSGQFF.